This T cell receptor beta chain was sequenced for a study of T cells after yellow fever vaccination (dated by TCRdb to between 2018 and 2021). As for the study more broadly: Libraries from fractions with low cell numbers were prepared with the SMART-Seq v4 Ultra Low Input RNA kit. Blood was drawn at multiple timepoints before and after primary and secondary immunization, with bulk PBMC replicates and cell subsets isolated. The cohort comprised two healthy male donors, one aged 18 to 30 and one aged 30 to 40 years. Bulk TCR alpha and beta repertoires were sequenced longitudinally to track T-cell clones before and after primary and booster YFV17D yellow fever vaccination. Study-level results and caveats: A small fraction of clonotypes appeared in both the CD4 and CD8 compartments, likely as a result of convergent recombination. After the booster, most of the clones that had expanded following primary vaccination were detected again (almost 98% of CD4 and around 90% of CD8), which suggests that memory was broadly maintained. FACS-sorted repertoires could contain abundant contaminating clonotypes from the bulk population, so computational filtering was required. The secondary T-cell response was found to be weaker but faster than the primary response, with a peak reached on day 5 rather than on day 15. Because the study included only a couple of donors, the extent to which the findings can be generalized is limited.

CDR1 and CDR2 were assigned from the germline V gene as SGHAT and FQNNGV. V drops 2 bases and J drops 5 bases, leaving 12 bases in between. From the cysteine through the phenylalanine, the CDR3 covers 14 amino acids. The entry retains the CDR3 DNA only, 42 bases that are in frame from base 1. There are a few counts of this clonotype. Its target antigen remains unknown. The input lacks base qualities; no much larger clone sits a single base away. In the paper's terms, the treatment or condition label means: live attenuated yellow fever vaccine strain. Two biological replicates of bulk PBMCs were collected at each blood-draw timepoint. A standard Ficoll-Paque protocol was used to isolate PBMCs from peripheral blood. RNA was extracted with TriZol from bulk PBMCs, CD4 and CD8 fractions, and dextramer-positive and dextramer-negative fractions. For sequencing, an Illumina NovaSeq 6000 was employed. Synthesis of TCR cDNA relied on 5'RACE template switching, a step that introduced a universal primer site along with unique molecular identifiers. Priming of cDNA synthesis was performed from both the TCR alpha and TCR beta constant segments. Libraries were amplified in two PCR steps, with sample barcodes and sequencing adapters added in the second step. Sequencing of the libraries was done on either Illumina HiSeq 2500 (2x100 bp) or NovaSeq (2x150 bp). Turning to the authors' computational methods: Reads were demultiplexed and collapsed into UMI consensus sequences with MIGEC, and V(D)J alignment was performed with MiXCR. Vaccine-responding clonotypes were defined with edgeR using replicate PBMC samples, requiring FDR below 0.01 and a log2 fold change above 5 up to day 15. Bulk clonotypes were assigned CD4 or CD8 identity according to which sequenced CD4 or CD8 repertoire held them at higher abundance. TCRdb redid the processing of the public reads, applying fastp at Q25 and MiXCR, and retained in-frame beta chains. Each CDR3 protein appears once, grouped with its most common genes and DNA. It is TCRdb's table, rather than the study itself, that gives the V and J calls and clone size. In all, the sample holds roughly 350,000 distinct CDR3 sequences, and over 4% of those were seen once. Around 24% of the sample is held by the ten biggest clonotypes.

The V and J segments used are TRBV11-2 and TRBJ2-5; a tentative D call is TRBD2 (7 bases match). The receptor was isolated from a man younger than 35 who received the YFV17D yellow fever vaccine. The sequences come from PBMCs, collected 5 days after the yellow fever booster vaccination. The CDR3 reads CASSLYGGAETQYF. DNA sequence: TGTGCCAGCAGCTTATATGGGGGGGCGGAGACCCAGTACTTC.